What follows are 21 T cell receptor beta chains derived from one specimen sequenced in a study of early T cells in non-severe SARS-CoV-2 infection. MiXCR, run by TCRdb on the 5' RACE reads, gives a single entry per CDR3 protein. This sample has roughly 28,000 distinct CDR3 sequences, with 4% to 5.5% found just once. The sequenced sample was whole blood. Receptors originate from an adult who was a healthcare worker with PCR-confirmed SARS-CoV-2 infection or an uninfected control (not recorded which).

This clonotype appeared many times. DNA of the CDR3: TGTGCCAGCAGTCGGCAGGCCTTCTCTGGAAACACCATATATTTT. Translation: CASSRQAFSGNTIYF. The chain recombines TRBV2 with TRBJ1-3; D is unclear. The CDR3 sequence is 15 residues long. Germline V gene data show CDR1 as SNHLY and CDR2 as FYNNEI. The V end was cut by 5 bases, the J end by 0 bases, with 11 bases between.

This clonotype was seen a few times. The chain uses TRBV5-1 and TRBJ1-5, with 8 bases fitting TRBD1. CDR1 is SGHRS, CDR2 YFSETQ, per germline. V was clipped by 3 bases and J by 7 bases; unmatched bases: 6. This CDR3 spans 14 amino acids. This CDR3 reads CASSSGGKGQPQHF. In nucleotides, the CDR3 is TGCGCCAGCAGCTCAGGGGGCAAAGGCCAGCCCCAGCATTTT.

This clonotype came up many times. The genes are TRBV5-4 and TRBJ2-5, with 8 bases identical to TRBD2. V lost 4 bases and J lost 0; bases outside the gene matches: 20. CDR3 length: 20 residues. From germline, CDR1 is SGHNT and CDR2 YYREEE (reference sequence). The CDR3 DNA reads TGTGCCAGCAGCCCGGCTAGTAACAACGGGAGGGGAGGGTACCAAGAGACCCAGTACTTC. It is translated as CASSPASNNGRGGYQETQYF. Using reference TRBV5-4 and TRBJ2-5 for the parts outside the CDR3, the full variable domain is ETGVTQSPTHLIKTRGQQVTLRCSSQSGHNTVSWYQQALGQGPQFIFQYYREEENGRGNFPPRFSGLQFPNYSSELNVNALELDDSALYLCASSPASNNGRGGYQETQYFGPGTRLLVL.

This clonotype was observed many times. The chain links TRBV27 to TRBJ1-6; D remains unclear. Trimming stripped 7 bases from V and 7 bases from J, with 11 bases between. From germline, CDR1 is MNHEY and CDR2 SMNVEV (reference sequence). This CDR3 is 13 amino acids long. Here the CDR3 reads CASTPSPNSPLHF. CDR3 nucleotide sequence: TGTGCCAGCACCCCTTCGCCGAATTCACCCCTCCACTTT.

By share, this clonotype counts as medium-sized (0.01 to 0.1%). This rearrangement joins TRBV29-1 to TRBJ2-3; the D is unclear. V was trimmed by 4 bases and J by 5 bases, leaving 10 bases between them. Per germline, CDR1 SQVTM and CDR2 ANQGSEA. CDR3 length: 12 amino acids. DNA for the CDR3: TGCAGCGTTGTCAGCCTGATAGATACGCAGTATTTT. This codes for CSVVSLIDTQYF.

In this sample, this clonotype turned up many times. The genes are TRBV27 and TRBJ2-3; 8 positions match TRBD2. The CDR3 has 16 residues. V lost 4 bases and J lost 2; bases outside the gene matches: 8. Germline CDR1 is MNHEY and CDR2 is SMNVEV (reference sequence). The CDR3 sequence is CASSSSSGELTDTQYF. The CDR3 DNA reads TGTGCCAGCAGTTCCAGTAGCGGGGAACTCACAGATACGCAGTATTTT.

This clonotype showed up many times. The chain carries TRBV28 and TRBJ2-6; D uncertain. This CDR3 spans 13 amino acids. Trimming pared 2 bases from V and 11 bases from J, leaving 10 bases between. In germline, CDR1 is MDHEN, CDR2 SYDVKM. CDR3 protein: CASSLAGTHVLTF. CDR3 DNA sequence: TGTGCCAGCAGTTTAGCAGGAACTCACGTCCTGACTTTC.

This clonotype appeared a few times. This CDR3 is CASGEKPTGGTEAFF. Written as DNA, the CDR3 is TGTGCCAGCGGGGAGAAACCGACAGGGGGCACAGAAGCTTTCTTT. J is TRBJ1-1 and V is TRBV6-1, with 10 bases identical to TRBD1. This CDR3 spans 15 amino acids. Trimming at V came to 8 bases and at J to 8 bases, leaving 14 bases not matched to a gene. CDR1 and CDR2 (germline): MNHNS, SASEGT.

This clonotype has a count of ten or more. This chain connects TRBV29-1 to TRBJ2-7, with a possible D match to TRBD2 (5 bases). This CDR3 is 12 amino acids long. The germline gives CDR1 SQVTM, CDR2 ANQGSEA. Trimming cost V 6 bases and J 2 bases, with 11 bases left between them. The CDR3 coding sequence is TGCAGCGTCCAAGCGGATACCTACGAGCAGTACTTC. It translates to CSVQADTYEQYF.

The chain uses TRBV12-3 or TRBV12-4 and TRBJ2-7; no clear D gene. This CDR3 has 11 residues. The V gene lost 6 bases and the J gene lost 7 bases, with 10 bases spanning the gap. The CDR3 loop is CASSLNWEQYF. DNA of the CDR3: TGTGCCAGCAGCCTCAACTGGGAGCAGTACTTC.

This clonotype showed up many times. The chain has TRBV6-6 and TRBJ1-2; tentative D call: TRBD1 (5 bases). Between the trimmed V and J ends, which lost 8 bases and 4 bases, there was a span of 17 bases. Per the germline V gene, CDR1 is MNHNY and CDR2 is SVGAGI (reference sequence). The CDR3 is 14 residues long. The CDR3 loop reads CASGRLGVRYGYTF. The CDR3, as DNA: TGTGCCAGCGGACGCCTGGGGGTACGCTATGGCTACACCTTC.

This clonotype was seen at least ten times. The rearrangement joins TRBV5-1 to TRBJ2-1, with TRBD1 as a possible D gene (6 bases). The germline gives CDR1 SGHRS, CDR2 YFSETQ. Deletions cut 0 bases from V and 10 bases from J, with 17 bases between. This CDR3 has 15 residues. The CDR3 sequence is CASSLGQGNALEQFF. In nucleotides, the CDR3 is TGCGCCAGCAGCTTGGGGCAGGGGAACGCACTGGAGCAGTTCTTC.

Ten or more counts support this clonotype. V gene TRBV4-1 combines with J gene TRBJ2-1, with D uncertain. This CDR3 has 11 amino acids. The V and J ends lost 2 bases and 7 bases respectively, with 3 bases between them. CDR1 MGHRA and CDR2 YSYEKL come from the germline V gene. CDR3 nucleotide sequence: TGCGCCAGCAGCCAACTAAATGAGCAGTTCTTC. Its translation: CASSQLNEQFF.

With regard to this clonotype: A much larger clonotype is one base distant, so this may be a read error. CDR3 in amino acids: CASSPGLETQYF. CDR3 coding DNA: TGTGCCAGCAGCCCCGGGCTGGAGACCCAGTACTTC. This chain joins TRBV9 and TRBJ2-5, with no clear D. The length of the CDR3 is 12 residues. Germline V gives CDR1 SGDLS, CDR2 YYNGEE. The ends were cut back, 4 bases at V and 5 bases at J, with 9 bases in the middle.

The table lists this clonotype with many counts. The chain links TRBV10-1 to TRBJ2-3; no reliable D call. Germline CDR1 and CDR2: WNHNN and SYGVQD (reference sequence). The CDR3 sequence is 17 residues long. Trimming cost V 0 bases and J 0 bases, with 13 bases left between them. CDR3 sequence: CASSESMDRLSTDTQYF. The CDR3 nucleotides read TGCGCCAGCAGTGAGTCGATGGATCGGCTTAGCACAGATACGCAGTATTTT.

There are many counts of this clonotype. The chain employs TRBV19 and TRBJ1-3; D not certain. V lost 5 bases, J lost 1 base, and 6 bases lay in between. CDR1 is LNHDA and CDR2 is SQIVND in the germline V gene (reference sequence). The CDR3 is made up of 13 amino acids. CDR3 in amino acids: CASSGVSGNTIYF. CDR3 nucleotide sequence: TGTGCCAGTAGTGGCGTTTCTGGAAACACCATATATTTT.

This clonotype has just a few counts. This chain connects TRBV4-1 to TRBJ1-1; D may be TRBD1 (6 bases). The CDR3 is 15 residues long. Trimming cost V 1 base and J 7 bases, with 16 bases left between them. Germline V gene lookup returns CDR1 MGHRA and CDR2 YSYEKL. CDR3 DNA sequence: TGCGCCAGCAGCCAAGTCATAGGACAGTCGTATGAAGCTTTCTTT. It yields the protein CASSQVIGQSYEAFF.

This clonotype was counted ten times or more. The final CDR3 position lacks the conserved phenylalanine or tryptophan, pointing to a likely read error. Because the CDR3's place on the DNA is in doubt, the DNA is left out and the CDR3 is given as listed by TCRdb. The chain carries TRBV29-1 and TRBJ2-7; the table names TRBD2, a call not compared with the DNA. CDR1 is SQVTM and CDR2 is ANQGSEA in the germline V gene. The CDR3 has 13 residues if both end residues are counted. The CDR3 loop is CSVVPHSTKIILI.

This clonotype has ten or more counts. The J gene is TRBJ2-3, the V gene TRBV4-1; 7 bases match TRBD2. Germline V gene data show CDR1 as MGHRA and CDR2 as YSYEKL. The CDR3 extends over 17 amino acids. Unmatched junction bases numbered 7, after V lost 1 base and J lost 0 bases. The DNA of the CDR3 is TGCGCCAGCAGCCAAGGGTCAGGGCGGGGGAGCACAGATACGCAGTATTTT. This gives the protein CASSQGSGRGSTDTQYF.

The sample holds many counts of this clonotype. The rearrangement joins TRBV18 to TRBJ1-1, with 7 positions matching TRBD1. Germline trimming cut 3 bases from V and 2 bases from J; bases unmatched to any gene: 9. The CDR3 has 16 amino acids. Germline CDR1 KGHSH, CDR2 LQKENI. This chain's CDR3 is CASSPDQGGGNTEAFF. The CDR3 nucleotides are TGTGCCAGCTCACCGGACCAGGGGGGAGGTAACACTGAAGCTTTCTTT. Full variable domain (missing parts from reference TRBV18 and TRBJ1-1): NAGVMQNPRHLVRRRGQEARLRCSPMKGHSHVYWYRQLPEEGLKFMVYLQKENIIDESGMPKERFSAEFPKEGPSILRIQQVVRGDSAAYFCASSPDQGGGNTEAFFGQGTRLTVV.

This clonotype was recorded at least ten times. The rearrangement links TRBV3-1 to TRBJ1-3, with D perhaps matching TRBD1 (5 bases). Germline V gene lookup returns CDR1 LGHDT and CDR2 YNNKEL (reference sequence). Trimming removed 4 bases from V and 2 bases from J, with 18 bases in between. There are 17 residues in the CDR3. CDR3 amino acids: CASSRLTVGGAGNTIYF. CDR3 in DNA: TGTGCCAGCAGCCGACTAACGGTTGGGGGAGCTGGAAACACCATATATTTT.